The rows below give T cell receptor beta chains drawn from one sample of a study of blood T cell repertoires in COVID-19. Profiling relied on immunoSEQ multiplex PCR, and the TCRdb table lists in-frame clones only, not all of them. The sample consists of 200,000 to 300,000 clones, roughly 85% of them appearing once. The sample taken for sequencing was PBMCs or T cells enriched from blood (not recorded which). The receptors come from a woman aged 50 to 65 with acute COVID-19. Both conserved end residues are part of each CDR3. The D gene is left open where the match is weak. A row's size may be missing; if present it is once, few, many or a size class.

D,size,length,J,V,DNA,CDR3
.,.,12,TRBJ1-2,TRBV19,TGTGCCAGTAGTTTCGGATTGGAGGGCTACACCTTC,CASSFGLEGYTF
TRBD1,.,15,TRBJ2-1,TRBV7-3,TGTGCCAGCAGCTTAACAGGGACAGGGAACAATGAGCAGTTCTTC,CASSLTGTGNNEQFF
.,.,15,TRBJ1-2,TRBV6-1,TGTGCCAGCAGTGAAGTAAGAATTCGTACAGATGGCTACACCTTC,CASSEVRIRTDGYTF
.,once,12,TRBJ1-2,TRBV19,TGTGCCAGTGCCGACAGGAGATATGGCTACACCTTC,CASADRRYGYTF
TRBD1,.,13,TRBJ2-1,TRBV12-3/TRBV12-4,TGTGCCGTACGACAGGGGTCCTACAATGAGCAGTTCTTC,CAVRQGSYNEQFF
.,few,14,TRBJ2-2,TRBV7-2,TGTGCCAGCGCGGGGTTGCGGAACACCGGGGAGCTGTTTTTT,CASAGLRNTGELFF
TRBD2,.,15,TRBJ2-3,TRBV3-1/TRBV3-2,TGTGCCAGCAGCCAAGAAACGGGGGGGACCGATACGCAGTATTTT,CASSQETGGTDTQYF
TRBD2,.,15,TRBJ2-3,TRBV10-3,TGTGCCATCAGTGAAAACGGGGGGGCCGTAGATACGCAGTATTTT,CAISENGGAVDTQYF
.,.,15,TRBJ1-3,TRBV4-2,TGTGCCAGCAGCCAAGTGGACAGCTCTGGAAACACCATATATTTT,CASSQVDSSGNTIYF
TRBD1,.,16,TRBJ1-4,TRBV4-3,TGCGCCAGCAGCCGCCGCCGTACAGGGGTGAATGAAAAACTGTTTTTT,CASSRRRTGVNEKLFF
.,once,15,TRBJ1-1,TRBV18,TGTGCCAGCTCTTCCCGGGGGGGCTCGGGCACTGAAGCTTTCTTT,CASSSRGGSGTEAFF
TRBD2,once,16,TRBJ2-7,TRBV4-2,TGTGCCAGCAGCCATGCTACTAGCGGGGGGATCTACGAGCAGTACTTC,CASSHATSGGIYEQYF
TRBD2,.,15,TRBJ2-5,TRBV11-3,TGTGCCAGCAGCTTTGCCAGCGGGGTCCGAGAGACCCAGTACTTC,CASSFASGVRETQYF
.,once,14,TRBJ1-3,TRBV29-1,TGCAGCGTTATAGGGACTGAGTTTGGAAACACCATATATTTT,CSVIGTEFGNTIYF
.,.,13,TRBJ1-1,TRBV7-2,TGTGCCAGCAGCGTCTCCTGGAGGACTGAAGCTTTCTTT,CASSVSWRTEAFF
TRBD1,.,14,TRBJ1-1,TRBV30,TGTGCCTGGAGACTTAGTGACAGGGCCTCTGAAGCTTTCTTT,CAWRLSDRASEAFF
TRBD1,.,17,TRBJ1-2,TRBV9,TGTGCCAGCAGCCACCCGGGACAGGGTGGTTTGAGGAATGGCTACACCTTC,CASSHPGQGGLRNGYTF
TRBD1,once,19,TRBJ1-6,TRBV19,TGTGCCAGTAGTATAATACCATTGGGGACAGGGGGCCTCAATTCACCCCTCCACTTT,CASSIIPLGTGGLNSPLHF
.,.,16,TRBJ1-6,TRBV7-9,TGTGCCAGCAGCTTAGGAGGTGAGGCACCTAATTCACCCCTCCACTTT,CASSLGGEAPNSPLHF
.,.,14,TRBJ2-2,TRBV14,TGTGCCAGCAGTCTGACAGGTTGGACCGGGGAGCTGTTTTTT,CASSLTGWTGELFF
.,.,13,TRBJ2-1,TRBV2,TGTGCCAGCAGTTTGAAACAGTACAATGAGCAGTTCTTC,CASSLKQYNEQFF
TRBD1,.,15,TRBJ1-1,TRBV6-5,TGTGCCAGCAGTTTCCGGACAGGACTGAACACTGAAGCTTTCTTT,CASSFRTGLNTEAFF
TRBD1,.,13,TRBJ2-7,TRBV29-1,TGCAGCGTTGACGGACAGGGGCTCTACGAGCAGTACTTC,CSVDGQGLYEQYF
.,.,15,TRBJ1-3,TRBV3-1/TRBV3-2,TGTGCCAGCAGCCTGGGACATATCTCTGGAAACACCATATATTTT,CASSLGHISGNTIYF
TRBD1,.,15,TRBJ1-1,TRBV6-6,TGTGCCAGCAGGGAGACAGGGGGAAGTAACACTGAAGCTTTCTTT,CASRETGGSNTEAFF
.,.,13,TRBJ2-2,TRBV3-1/TRBV3-2,TGTGCCACGTCGATCAGTAACACCGGGGAGCTGTTTTTT,CATSISNTGELFF
.,once,13,TRBJ1-1,TRBV6-5,TGTGCCAGCAGAAATGGCCAGAACACTGAAGCTTTCTTT,CASRNGQNTEAFF
TRBD1,.,15,TRBJ1-1,TRBV30,TGTGCCTGGAGTAGTTCCGGGACAGGGAACACTGAAGCTTTCTTT,CAWSSSGTGNTEAFF
.,.,14,TRBJ1-2,TRBV5-1,TGCGCCAGCAGACCTACAGGGTTTAACTATGGCTACACCTTC,CASRPTGFNYGYTF
.,.,14,TRBJ2-2,TRBV7-7,TGTGCCAGCGGAACAGGCCACTACACCGGGGAGCTGTTTTTT,CASGTGHYTGELFF
TRBD2,.,16,TRBJ2-3,TRBV3-1/TRBV3-2,TGTGCCAGCAGCCAAGAAATAGCGGGGGACACAGATACGCAGTATTTT,CASSQEIAGDTDTQYF
.,.,13,TRBJ1-5,TRBV6-5,TGTGCCAGCAAGGGAGGGCAAGGTGGGCCCCAGCATTTT,CASKGGQGGPQHF
TRBD1,once,16,TRBJ1-2,TRBV3-1/TRBV3-2,TGTGCCAGCAGCCAAGGCTCCGGGACAGGGGGCTATGGCTACACCTTC,CASSQGSGTGGYGYTF
.,many,14,TRBJ2-7,TRBV2,TGTGCCAGCAGTACCGGGACACCGACTCCCGAGCAGTACTTC,CASSTGTPTPEQYF